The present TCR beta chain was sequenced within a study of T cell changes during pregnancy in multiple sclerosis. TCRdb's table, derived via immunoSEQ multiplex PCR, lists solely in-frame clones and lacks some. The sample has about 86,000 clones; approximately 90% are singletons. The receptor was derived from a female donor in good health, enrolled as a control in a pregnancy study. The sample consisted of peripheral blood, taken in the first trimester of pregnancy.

The CDR3 sequence: CASSPPTGVGEQYF. CDR3 coding DNA: TGTGCCAGCAGTCCCCCGACAGGGGTGGGAGAGCAGTACTTC. The rearrangement uses TRBV2 and TRBJ2-7; TRBD1 aligns across 8 bases. Unmatched junction bases numbered 10, after V lost 5 bases and J lost 7 bases. This CDR3 has 14 residues. Germline-derived CDR1 and CDR2 are SNHLY and FYNNEI.